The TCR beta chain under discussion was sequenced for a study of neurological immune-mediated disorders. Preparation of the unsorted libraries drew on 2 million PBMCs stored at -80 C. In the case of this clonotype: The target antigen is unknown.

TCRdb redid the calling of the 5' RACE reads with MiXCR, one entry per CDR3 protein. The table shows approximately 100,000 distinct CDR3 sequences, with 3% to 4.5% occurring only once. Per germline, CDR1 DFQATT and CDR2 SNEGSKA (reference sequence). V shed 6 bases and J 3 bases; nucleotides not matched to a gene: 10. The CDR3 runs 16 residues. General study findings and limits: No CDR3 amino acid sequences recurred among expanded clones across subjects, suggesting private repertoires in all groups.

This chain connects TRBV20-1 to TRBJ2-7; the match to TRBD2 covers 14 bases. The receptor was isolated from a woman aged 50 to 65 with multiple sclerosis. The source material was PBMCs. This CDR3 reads CSAQTSGGARVYEQYF. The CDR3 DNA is TGCAGTGCCCAGACTAGCGGGGGGGCAAGGGTCTACGAGCAGTACTTC.